This entry is about one T cell receptor beta chain. The antigen it binds to is not known. No much larger clonotype is one base removed from it; base qualities were not supplied. The library was made by PCR. Sequencing was performed on an Illumina HiSeq 2500. To normalize quantification of the TCRbeta repertoire, the TCR libraries were built with molecular barcoding that relied on unique molecular identifiers. TCRdb applied fastp at Q25 and MiXCR to the public reads, then kept only in-frame beta chains. Here each entry gathers all rows of one CDR3 protein and keeps the most common genes and DNA. The sample records 750,000 to 950,000 distinct CDR3 sequences, less than 20% of which are singletons. The top ten constitute approximately 5% of the sample. Including cysteine and phenylalanine, the CDR3 has 16 amino acids. Kept here is only the CDR3 DNA, which spans 48 bases and is read in frame from base 1. The germline V gene (reference sequence) yields WNHNN for CDR1 and SYGVQD for CDR2. Compared with germline, V lacks 2 bases and J lacks 4 bases; bases without a gene match: 7.

These data belong to a study of T-cell reconstitution after alpha-beta-depleted transplantation in children (dated by TCRdb to about 2016). Background for the entire study: Using TCR repertoire profiling, the study followed T-cell immune reconstitution in a quantitative way in children after TCRalphabeta/CD19-depleted allogeneic hematopoietic cell transplantation. Broader findings and caveats from the paper: Apparently early alphabetaT-cell count recovery about two months after transplant reportedly relied on only several hundred rapidly expanded clones derived from non-depleted graft cells. In some patients, the high TCRbeta diversity seen at day 60 was put down to recipient T cells and intrathymic progenitors that had survived conditioning. Over subsequent months, a decline in hyperexpanded clone frequencies was noted, and after one year, T-cell counts and TCRbeta diversity were mostly ascribed to newly produced T cells.

This specimen's treatment or condition label, per the study, means: allogeneic hematopoietic cell transplantation with graft depleted of TCRalphabeta T cells and CD19 B cells. Transplant recipients were children who received TCRalphabeta/CD19-depleted allogeneic hematopoietic cell grafts. The rearrangement joined TRBV10-1 to TRBJ2-1, and TRBD2 aligns with 8 junction nucleotides. This specimen consisted of PBMCs, mostly from graft donor cells, obtained 360 days after TCRalphabeta/CD19-depleted stem cell transplant. The sequence came from a male patient under 18 who had a stem cell transplant for acute lymphoblastic leukemia, so the T cells may come from the graft donor. CDR3 loop: CASSEGMTSAYNEQFF. The sequenced DNA: TGCGCCAGCAGTGAGGGGATGACTAGCGCTTACAATGAGCAGTTCTTC.